This T cell receptor (beta chain) is drawn from a study of PD-L1 blockade in urothelial cancer (dated by TCRdb to the late 2010s). Some background on the complete study: Every patient began therapy in the mid-2010s and was given atezolizumab 1,200 mg intravenously every 3 weeks. About 85% of the roughly 29 patients were identified as males with urothelial cancer of bladder origin, and a prior smoking history was reported by 18 of 29 patients. Durable clinical benefit was achieved by nine patients and was not achieved by 20 patients. Somatic, immune and clinical correlates of response to PD-L1 blockade with atezolizumab in urothelial cancer were the focus of an exploratory multi-omic analysis. Under 30 patients had pretreatment blood TCR-seq, some 25 had at least one posttreatment blood collection, and some 25 had tumor TCR-seq. Durable clinical benefit meant progression-free survival longer than 6 months, and TCR features were also tested against progression-free and overall survival. In the same patients who had TCR sequencing, pretreatment tumors also underwent whole exome sequencing and RNA sequencing. Pretreatment tumor samples and matched peripheral blood, collected serially before and after atezolizumab treatment, underwent TCR sequencing. An ECOG performance status of 0 or 1 was recorded for the patients, and 0 to 3 prior chemotherapy regimens had been received by the patients. Blood samples gave a median of approximately 150,000 T cells and approximately 80,000 unique TCRs, with a median clonality of approximately 0.08. Blood samples were analyzed at two time points: 3 weeks after treatment start (second dose) and 6 weeks after treatment start. Study-level results and caveats: Patients with durable benefit showed greater expansion of tumor-associated TCR clones in peripheral blood 3 weeks after starting treatment (n ≈ 23, p = 0.022). Because of the small sample size (n ≈ 30) and the many exploratory analyses performed, the results are intended to be regarded as hypothesis-generating. Improved progression-free and overall survival was associated with having pretreatment peripheral blood TCR clonality below the median.

Counted from cysteine to phenylalanine, this CDR3 has 14 amino acids. The retained sequence is limited to the CDR3, 42 bases, with the frame set at the first base. The junction shows trimming of 3 bases on V and 4 bases on J, and the gene matches do not reach 6 bases of it. The germline V gene gives CDR1 as ENHRY and CDR2 as SYGVKD. Synthetic TCR analog templates were spiked into each PCR so that absolute template abundance could be estimated from read counts. TCRbeta CDR3 regions were amplified from genomic DNA with bias-controlled V and J gene primers using the immunoSEQ assay. Sequencing of rearranged TCRbeta segments was done at approximately 20X coverage. Regarding the original processing steps: Sequencing errors were corrected by clustering, and CDR3s were annotated against IMGT so that V, D and J genes could be assigned. Out-of-frame and stop-codon sequences were excluded, and only productive TCRbeta rearrangements were used in downstream analyses. To compute clonality, Shannon entropy was normalized by the log of the number of unique productive sequences and then subtracted from one. Clones differing between time points or between blood and tumor were identified using Fisher's exact test with Benjamini-Hochberg correction, with an adjusted p below 0.01 applied as the threshold. In TCRdb, the immuneACCESS table is reduced to in-frame sequences with V and J assigned. These tables do not hold every clone; where another copy was compared, an unresolved V gene accounts for under half, and the others remain unexplained. V, J and clone size are those of that table, while D and trimming were read from the DNA. Recorded for this sample are 70,000 to 75,000 clones; approximately 81% of them occurred a single time. The ten largest clones capture 4% to 5% of the sample.

Note on this clone: Its recognized antigen is unknown. There are no base qualities to consult, and no much larger clone falls within one base.

A cohort of 25 to 35 patients with locally advanced or metastatic urothelial carcinoma, treated at Memorial Sloan Kettering on a trial protocol, was included. Peripheral blood mononuclear cells were collected from each patient pretreatment and during treatment, giving between 1 and 8 total time points per patient. The Qiagen DNeasy Blood extraction kit was used to purify genomic DNA from total PBMCs and tumor samples. Collected pretreatment and during treatment, PBMCs were isolated and stored as previously described. This sample comprised PBMCs, obtained around atezolizumab (anti-PD-L1) treatment. The TCR originated in a man in his 70s with urothelial cancer. This receptor chain uses TRBV10-3 and TRBJ2-7, with 7 bases aligning to TRBD1. The DNA is TGTGCCATCAGTGATGGGACAGCTGTTTACGAGCAGTACTTC. Translated, it reads CAISDGTAVYEQYF.